These T cell receptor beta chains were read from a single sample in a study of blood T cell repertoires in COVID-19. Repertoires were generated with immunoSEQ multiplex PCR, while TCRdb's copy carries only in-frame clones and drops some. The table includes roughly 320,000 clones, around 92% detected once. What was sequenced was peripheral blood. The receptors were gathered from a woman aged 30 to 39 with COVID-19, enrolled during active disease. Each CDR3 is given without its conserved first and last residue. The order of the fields is J gene, V gene, CDR3 protein.

TRBJ2-5,TRBV28,ASRWGGTQETQY
TRBJ2-7,TRBV27,ASTLSGTASYEQY
TRBJ1-1,TRBV21-1,ASSRLGRNTEAF
TRBJ2-7,TRBV11-2,ASSQSSGTGVEQY
TRBJ1-1,TRBV7-9,ASSPAGLLNTEAF
TRBJ1-2,TRBV2,ASNRDRGGYGYT
TRBJ2-4,TRBV5-5,ASSSSGGAGKNIQY
TRBJ2-5,TRBV7-2,ASSFLWAQETQY
TRBJ2-2,TRBV29-1,SVWTGTGELF
TRBJ2-1,TRBV7-2,ASNLQPLTGDEQF
TRBJ2-1,TRBV2,ASSGPGGWSYNEQF
TRBJ1-1,TRBV29-1,RGGQGTEAF
TRBJ1-2,TRBV6-6,ASIRDRVSLNYGYT
TRBJ1-5,TRBV3-1/TRBV3-2,ASSQGTQNQPQH
TRBJ1-1,TRBV30,AWSVHRGTEAF
TRBJ2-3,TRBV7-2,ASSTRPVRDTQY
TRBJ1-2,TRBV30,AVTGTYGYT
TRBJ2-1,TRBV6-5,ASSPRQGNEQF
TRBJ1-5,TRBV28,ASSFDTQRGPQH
TRBJ1-6,TRBV28,ASSLSRTGSSPLH
TRBJ1-2,TRBV5-6,ASSSSGWGQDTYGYT
TRBJ1-2,TRBV2,ASTGQGRFYGYT
TRBJ1-6,TRBV6-2/TRBV6-3,ASSYSSPARGRNSPLH
TRBJ2-5,TRBV7-8,ASSLARGPGETQY
TRBJ1-1,TRBV6-4,ASSPSGGAGYTEAF
TRBJ2-3,TRBV4-1,ASSQAPGLAGGESTDTQY
TRBJ1-3,TRBV7-2,ASSYKGDSSSGNTIY
TRBJ2-3,TRBV15,ATSRGSSGFSLGDTQY
TRBJ1-4,TRBV2,ASGGQGAGEKLF
TRBJ1-2,TRBV2,ASRRPGQPSPYGYT